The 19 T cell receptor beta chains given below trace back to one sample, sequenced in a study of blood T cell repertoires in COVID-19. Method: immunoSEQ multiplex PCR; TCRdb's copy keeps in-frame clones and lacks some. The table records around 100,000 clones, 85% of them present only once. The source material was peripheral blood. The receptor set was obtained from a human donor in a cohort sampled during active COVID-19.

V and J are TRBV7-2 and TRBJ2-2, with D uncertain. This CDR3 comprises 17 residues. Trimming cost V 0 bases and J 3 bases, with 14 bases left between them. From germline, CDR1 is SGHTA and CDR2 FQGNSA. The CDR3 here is CASSLARPGLYTGELFF. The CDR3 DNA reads TGTGCCAGCAGCTTAGCGAGGCCCGGCCTCTACACCGGGGAGCTGTTTTTT.

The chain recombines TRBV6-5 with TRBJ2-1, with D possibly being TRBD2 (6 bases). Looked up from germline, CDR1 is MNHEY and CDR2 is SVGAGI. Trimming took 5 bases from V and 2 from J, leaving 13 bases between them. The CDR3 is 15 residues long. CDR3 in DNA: TGTGCCAGCAGTCTCGGGACTCCTACCTACAATGAGCAGTTCTTC. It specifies CASSLGTPTYNEQFF.

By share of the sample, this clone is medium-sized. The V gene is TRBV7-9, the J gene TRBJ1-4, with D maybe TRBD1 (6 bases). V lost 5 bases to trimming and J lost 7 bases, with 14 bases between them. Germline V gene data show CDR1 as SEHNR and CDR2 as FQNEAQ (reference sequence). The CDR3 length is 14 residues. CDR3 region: CASSADRSGEKLFF. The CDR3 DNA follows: TGTGCCAGCAGCGCCGACAGGAGCGGTGAAAAACTGTTTTTT.

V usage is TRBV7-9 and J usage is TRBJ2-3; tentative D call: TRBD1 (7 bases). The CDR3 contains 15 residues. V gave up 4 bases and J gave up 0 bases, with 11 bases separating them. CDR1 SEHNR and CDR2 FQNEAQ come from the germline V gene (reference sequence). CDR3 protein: CASSSTGTSTDTQYF. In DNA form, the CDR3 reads TGTGCCAGCAGCTCGACAGGGACTAGCACAGATACGCAGTATTTT.

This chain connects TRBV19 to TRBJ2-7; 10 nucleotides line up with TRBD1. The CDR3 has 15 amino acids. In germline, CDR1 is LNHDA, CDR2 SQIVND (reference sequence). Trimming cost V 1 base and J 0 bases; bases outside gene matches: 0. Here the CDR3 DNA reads TGTGCCAGTAGTATAGGGGACAGGGGCTCCTACGAGCAGTACTTC. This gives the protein CASSIGDRGSYEQYF.

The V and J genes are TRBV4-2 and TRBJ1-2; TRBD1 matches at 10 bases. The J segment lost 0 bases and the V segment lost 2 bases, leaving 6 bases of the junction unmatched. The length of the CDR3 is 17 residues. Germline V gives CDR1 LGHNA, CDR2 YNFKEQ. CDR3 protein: CASSQPTGGPANYGYTF. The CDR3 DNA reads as TGTGCCAGCAGCCAACCGACAGGGGGCCCAGCTAACTATGGCTACACCTTC.

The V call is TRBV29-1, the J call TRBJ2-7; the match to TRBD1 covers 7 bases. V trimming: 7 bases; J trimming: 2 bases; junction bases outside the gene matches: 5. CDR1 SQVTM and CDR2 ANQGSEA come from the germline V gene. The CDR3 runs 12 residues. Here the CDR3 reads CSATGVAYEQYF. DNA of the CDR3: TGCAGCGCTACAGGGGTGGCCTACGAGCAGTACTTC.

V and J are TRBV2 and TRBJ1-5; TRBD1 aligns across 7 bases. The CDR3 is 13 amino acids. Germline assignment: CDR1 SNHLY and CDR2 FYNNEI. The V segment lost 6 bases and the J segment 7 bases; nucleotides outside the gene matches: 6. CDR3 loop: CASRGDRWQPQHF. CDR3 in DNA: TGTGCCAGCAGGGGGGACAGATGGCAGCCCCAGCATTTT.

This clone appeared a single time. The CDR3 reads CASSLSGGVGYTF. The CDR3 DNA reads as TGTGCCAGCAGCTTGTCAGGGGGCGTTGGCTACACCTTC. The chain has TRBV11-3 and TRBJ1-2; 8 bases line up with TRBD1. Unmatched junction bases numbered 4, after V lost 3 bases and J lost 7 bases. Germline values: CDR1 SGHNT, CDR2 YENEEA. The CDR3 length is 13 residues. Variable domain in full (rest from reference TRBV11-3 and TRBJ1-2): EAGVVQSPRYKIIEKKQPVAFWCNPISGHNTLYWYLQNLGQGPELLIRYENEEAVDDSQLPKDRFSAERLKGVDSTLKIQPAELGDSAVYLCASSLSGGVGYTFGSGTRLTVV.

The CDR3 spells CASSGTGTTGVAFF. Here the CDR3 DNA reads TGTGCCAGCTCCGGGACAGGAACGACGGGGGTAGCTTTCTTT. This chain uses TRBV18 with TRBJ1-1, with 8 positions matching TRBD1. CDR1 is KGHSH and CDR2 is LQKENI in the germline V gene. This CDR3 contains 14 residues. V was clipped by 6 bases and J by 10 bases; unmatched bases: 13.

CDR3 in amino acids: CAVRSGLGNSPLHF. The DNA of the CDR3 is TGTGCCGTGAGATCGGGACTCGGTAATTCACCCCTCCACTTT. V gene TRBV25-1 combines with J gene TRBJ1-6; a possible D gene is TRBD1 (5 bases). Germline CDR1 reads MGHDK; CDR2 reads SYGVNS. This CDR3 has 14 residues. Deletions cut 11 bases from V and 6 bases from J, with 17 bases between.

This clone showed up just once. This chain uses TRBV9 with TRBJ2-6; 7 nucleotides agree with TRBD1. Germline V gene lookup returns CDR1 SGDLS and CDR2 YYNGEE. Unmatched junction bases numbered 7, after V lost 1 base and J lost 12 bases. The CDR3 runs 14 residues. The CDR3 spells CASSVSGQSSVLTF. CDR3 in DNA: TGTGCCAGCAGCGTATCGGGACAGTCCTCCGTCCTGACTTTC.

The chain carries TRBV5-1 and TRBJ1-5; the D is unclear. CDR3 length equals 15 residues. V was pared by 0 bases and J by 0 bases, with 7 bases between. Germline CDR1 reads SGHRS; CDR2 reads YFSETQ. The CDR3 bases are TGCGCCAGCAGCTTGGCCGCGGGTAGCAATCAGCCCCAGCATTTT. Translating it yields CASSLAAGSNQPQHF.

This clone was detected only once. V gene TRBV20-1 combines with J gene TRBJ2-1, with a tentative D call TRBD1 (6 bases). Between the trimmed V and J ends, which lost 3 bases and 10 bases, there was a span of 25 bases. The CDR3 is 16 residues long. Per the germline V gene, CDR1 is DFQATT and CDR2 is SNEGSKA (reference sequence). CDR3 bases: TGCAGTGCTAGTCGGACAGAGGCCAGACGGCTTAAGGAGCAGTTCTTC. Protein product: CSASRTEARRLKEQFF.

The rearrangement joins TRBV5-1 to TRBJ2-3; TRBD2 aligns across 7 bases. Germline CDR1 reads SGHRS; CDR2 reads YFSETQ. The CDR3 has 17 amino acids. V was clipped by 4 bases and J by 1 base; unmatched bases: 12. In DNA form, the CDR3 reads TGCGCCAGCAGCCTGTCTCGTGGCGGGGGAGGCACAGATACGCAGTATTTT. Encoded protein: CASSLSRGGGGTDTQYF.

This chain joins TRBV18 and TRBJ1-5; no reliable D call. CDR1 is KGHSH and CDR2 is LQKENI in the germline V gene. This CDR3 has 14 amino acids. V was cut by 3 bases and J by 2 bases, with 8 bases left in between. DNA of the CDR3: TGTGCCAGCTCACCCATGGGAGGCAATCAGCCCCAGCATTTT. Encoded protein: CASSPMGGNQPQHF. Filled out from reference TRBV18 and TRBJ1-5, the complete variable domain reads NAGVMQNPRHLVRRRGQEARLRCSPMKGHSHVYWYRQLPEEGLKFMVYLQKENIIDESGMPKERFSAEFPKEGPSILRIQQVVRGDSAAYFCASSPMGGNQPQHFGDGTRLSIL.

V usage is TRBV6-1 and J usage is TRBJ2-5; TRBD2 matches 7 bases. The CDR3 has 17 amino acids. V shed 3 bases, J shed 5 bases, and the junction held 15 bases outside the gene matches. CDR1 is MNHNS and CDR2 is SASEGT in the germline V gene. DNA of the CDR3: TGTGCCAGCAGTGATCCCCGCGGACTAGACGGAAAGGAGACCCAGTACTTC. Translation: CASSDPRGLDGKETQYF.

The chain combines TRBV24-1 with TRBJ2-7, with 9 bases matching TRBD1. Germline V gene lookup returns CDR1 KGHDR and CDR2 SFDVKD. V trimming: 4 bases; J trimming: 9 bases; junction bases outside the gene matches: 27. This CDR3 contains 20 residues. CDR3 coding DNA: TGTGCCACCAGTGAACTTTCTCTCCCGGGACAGGGACCCAGACCTAGGGTGCAGTACTTC. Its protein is CATSELSLPGQGPRPRVQYF.

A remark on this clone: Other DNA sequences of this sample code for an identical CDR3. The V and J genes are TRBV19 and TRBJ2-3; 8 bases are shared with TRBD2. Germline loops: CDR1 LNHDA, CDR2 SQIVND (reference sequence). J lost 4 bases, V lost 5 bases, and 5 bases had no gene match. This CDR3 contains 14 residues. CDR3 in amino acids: CASSPREGADTQYF. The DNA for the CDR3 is TGTGCCAGTAGTCCTCGGGAGGGGGCAGATACGCAGTATTTT.